A single TCR beta chain is shown here with its context. This CDR3 is 19 amino acids long. V dropped 4 bases and J dropped 0; count of bases not matched to a gene: 11. Germline-derived CDR1 and CDR2 are SGHNT and YYREEE (reference sequence). The sample comes from a study of blood T cell repertoires in COVID-19. Looking at the study overall: From T cells, B-cell-depleted T cells, or PBMCs came the material, which was cDNA or gDNA.

Under the authors' procedure: Amplification with reference gene primers provided the estimates of nucleated cell counts. Produced via immunoSEQ multiplex PCR; TCRdb's table is partial and in-frame only. For V, J and clone size, that table is used; D and trimming come from the DNA. The top ten hold about 17% of the sample, which has fewer than 80,000 clones, roughly nine tenths seen once. The sequence was obtained from a woman at least 80 years old with active or convalescent COVID-19. Sequencing used peripheral blood. V usage is TRBV5-4 and J usage is TRBJ1-4; 11 bases align to TRBD1. The CDR3 sequence: CASSRAGTGGTSTNEKLFF. CDR3 in DNA: TGTGCCAGCAGCCGCGCGGGGACAGGGGGGACATCAACTAATGAAAAACTGTTTTTT. Based on the CDR3 plus reference TRBV5-4 and TRBJ1-4, the full variable domain is ETGVTQSPTHLIKTRGQQVTLRCSSQSGHNTVSWYQQALGQGPQFIFQYYREEENGRGNFPPRFSGLQFPNYSSELNVNALELDDSALYLCASSRAGTGGTSTNEKLFFGSGTQLSVL.